This T cell receptor (beta chain) was identified in a study of neoadjuvant anti-PD-1 for oral cavity cancer. In its sample, this clone was seen a few times. The CDR3 has 14 amino acids. CDR1 SGHTA and CDR2 FQGTGA come from the germline V gene. V lost 5 bases to trimming and J lost 7 bases, with 17 bases between them. Two replicates per tumor sample, mostly from 4.8 ug of genomic DNA. The method was immunoSEQ multiplex PCR; TCRdb's version includes in-frame clones alone and lacks a portion of them. This repertoire shows roughly 7,200 clones, approximately 54% found once; its top ten account for about 6.8%.

The receptor was derived from a person aged 40 to 85 with oral cavity squamous cell carcinoma. The chain joins TRBV7-3 to TRBJ1-1, with TRBD1 as a possible D gene (6 bases). This specimen was tumor tissue, taken before nivolumab (anti-PD-1) treatment. The CDR3 here is CASSLQGGAREAFF. Here the CDR3 DNA reads TGTGCCAGCAGCCTACAGGGAGGTGCGCGTGAAGCTTTCTTT.